This T cell receptor beta chain was sequenced during a study of Graves' ophthalmopathy and Graves' hyperthyroidism. For the study at large: Hyperthyroidism is called stable when no ophthalmopathy develops within 18 months of follow-up.

The V and J ends lost 7 bases and 4 bases, in that order; junction bases with no gene match: 5. Germline CDR1 reads SQVTM; CDR2 reads ANQGSEA. CDR3 length: 14 amino acids. Patients in the hyperthyroidism group, adults aged 18 to 65, were newly diagnosed, under 2 months' duration. The TCR beta CDR3 regions underwent amplification from RNA transcripts. Amplification began with first-round RT-PCR using HTBI primers, then second-round multiplex PCR was performed. TCRdb reanalysed the multiplex PCR reads using MiXCR and keeps one entry per CDR3 protein. The data hold 450,000 to 600,000 distinct CDR3 sequences, with under 45% observed a single time.

The receptor was isolated from an adult man with Graves' hyperthyroidism. Input material: peripheral blood or thyroid tissue (not recorded which). The chain joins TRBV29-1 to TRBJ2-3, with 13 bases identical to TRBD2. The CDR3 is CSGGLAGESDTQYF. The CDR3 region has the DNA TGCAGCGGAGGACTAGCGGGAGAGTCAGATACGCAGTATTTT.